This TCR beta chain was retrieved from a study of T cell repertoires in cytomegalovirus infection. Study findings and constraints: HLA-C-restricted CMV clonotypes gave the most frequent clonotype in two of eight donors.

TCRdb reprocessed the reads with MiXCR, giving one entry per CDR3 protein. The sample yields roughly 46,000 distinct CDR3 sequences, about 19% seen once. The ends were cut back, 0 bases at V and 7 bases at J, with 7 bases in the middle. This CDR3 is built from 14 residues. Germline-derived CDR1 and CDR2 are ENHRY and SYGVKD. There are many counts of this clonotype. The antigen is undetermined. The rearrangement joins TRBV10-3 to TRBJ1-6; D not certain. Specimen: CD8+ T cells from cultured PBMCs, collected from culture after CMV antigen stimulation. The receptor was isolated from a human donor in good health (CMV status not recorded). Some clones in this sample may be carry-over from other donors' samples. The CDR3 loop reads CAISESGTNSPLHF. As DNA, the CDR3 is TGTGCCATCAGTGAGTCTGGAACAAATTCACCCCTCCACTTT.